These 28 T cell receptor beta chains came from one sample sequenced in a study of blood T cell repertoires in COVID-19. Sequencing used immunoSEQ multiplex PCR; TCRdb keeps in-frame clones, though not all of them. The repertoire holds over 200,000 clones, with about nine tenths as singletons. Sequenced: PBMCs or T cells enriched from blood (not recorded which). These receptors were collected from a man aged 18 to 30 who had recovered from COVID-19.

This chain joins TRBV11-3 and TRBJ2-5, with D maybe TRBD2 (5 bases). Germline CDR1 SGHNT, CDR2 YENEEA. The germline V and J ends were trimmed by 5 bases and 1 base, with 17 bases remaining between them. This CDR3 has 16 residues. CDR3 sequence reads: CASSPRVERSQETQYF. The DNA for the CDR3 is TGTGCCAGCAGCCCCCGGGTTGAGCGGAGCCAAGAGACCCAGTACTTC.

This chain connects TRBV7-9 to TRBJ2-5; 8 bases align to TRBD1. Germline CDR1 and CDR2: SEHNR and FQNEAQ (reference sequence). The CDR3 extends over 15 amino acids. The ends lost 5 bases at V and 5 bases at J; junction bases unmatched: 10. In nucleotides, the CDR3 is TGTGCCAGCAGCACCCCACAGGGGGTCAGGGAGACCCAGTACTTC. This gives the protein CASSTPQGVRETQYF. Complete variable domain (other parts from reference TRBV7-9 and TRBJ2-5): DTGVSQNPRHKITKRGQNVTFRCDPISEHNRLYWYRQTLGQGPEFLTYFQNEAQLEKSRLLSDRFSAERPKGSFSTLEIQRTEQGDSAMYLCASSTPQGVRETQYFGPGTRLLVL.

The chain employs TRBV19 and TRBJ2-7; 7 bases align to TRBD2. The trim removed 6 bases at V and 3 bases at J, leaving 11 bases unmatched. This CDR3 has 15 residues. Germline loops: CDR1 LNHDA, CDR2 SQIVND (reference sequence). Written as DNA, the CDR3 is TGTGCCAGTAGAAGCGGGACTACCCAAGACTACGAGCAGTACTTC. This sequence encodes CASRSGTTQDYEQYF.

This clone was detected a few times. This chain joins TRBV4-1 and TRBJ2-5, with a weak D call TRBD1 (5 bases). Trimming left V 0 bases short and J 6 bases short, with 14 bases between. The CDR3 runs 15 residues. Looked up from germline, CDR1 is MGHRA and CDR2 is YSYEKL. The CDR3: CASSQDVTRVKTQYF. In DNA form, the CDR3 reads TGCGCCAGCAGCCAAGACGTCACCAGGGTGAAGACCCAGTACTTC.

The chain joins TRBV28 to TRBJ2-7; 10 bases line up with TRBD1. Losses at the gene ends were 4 bases for V and 3 bases for J; bases not matched to a gene: 9. Germline V gene sequence: CDR1 MDHEN, CDR2 SYDVKM. The CDR3 is made up of 16 amino acids. The CDR3 sequence: CASSSPRDRGIYEQYF. The CDR3 nucleotides read TGTGCCAGCAGTTCACCCAGGGACAGGGGAATCTACGAGCAGTACTTC.

The genes are TRBV6-5 and TRBJ2-3; 15 nucleotides align to TRBD2. Trimming cost V 6 bases and J 5 bases; bases outside gene matches: 3. This CDR3 region has 15 residues. CDR1 and CDR2 from the germline V gene are MNHEY and SVGAGI. The CDR3 DNA reads TGTGCCAGCAGGGGACTAGCGGGGGGAGGAGATACGCAGTATTTT. Translated, it gives CASRGLAGGGDTQYF.

This clone came up a few times. The CDR3 protein is CASRTQGGGTEAFF. CDR3 bases: TGTGCCAGCAGAACACAGGGGGGTGGCACTGAAGCTTTCTTT. The V call is TRBV6-6, the J call TRBJ1-1, with TRBD1 identical over 8 bases. This CDR3 is built from 14 residues. Germline V gene data show CDR1 as MNHNY and CDR2 as SVGAGI (reference sequence). With 6 bases clipped from V and 4 bases from J, the junction kept 7 bases outside the gene matches.

V usage is TRBV6-6 and J usage is TRBJ1-6, with D perhaps TRBD1 (5 bases). The germline V gene has CDR1 MNHNY and CDR2 SVGAGI (reference sequence). V lost 4 bases, J lost 7 bases, and 17 bases lay in between. This CDR3 comprises 16 residues. Here the CDR3 reads CASSSTGRQGNSPLHF. Here the CDR3 DNA reads TGTGCCAGCAGTTCCACCGGACGTCAGGGAAATTCACCCCTCCACTTT.

The chain has TRBV7-9 and TRBJ2-2; no firm D call. The CDR3 is 14 amino acids. The V gene's germline CDR1 is SEHNR and CDR2 FQNEAQ (reference sequence). The V end lost 6 bases, the J end lost 2 bases, and 10 bases lay between the germline ends. CDR3 in amino acids: CASRVILNTGELFF. The CDR3 coding sequence is TGTGCCAGCAGGGTAATACTAAACACCGGGGAGCTGTTTTTT. The variable domain in full, completed from reference TRBV7-9 and TRBJ2-2, reads DTGVSQNPRHKITKRGQNVTFRCDPISEHNRLYWYRQTLGQGPEFLTYFQNEAQLEKSRLLSDRFSAERPKGSFSTLEIQRTEQGDSAMYLCASRVILNTGELFFGEGSRLTVL.

The gene calls are TRBV4-1 and TRBJ2-5; 7 nucleotides align to TRBD1. CDR3 length: 14 residues. Germline V gene lookup returns CDR1 MGHRA and CDR2 YSYEKL. Germline trimming cut 5 bases from V and 4 bases from J; bases unmatched to any gene: 7. CDR3 nucleotide sequence: TGCGCCAGCAGCTTACAGGGGCTAGGAGAGACCCAGTACTTC. Amino acid sequence: CASSLQGLGETQYF.

The V and J genes are TRBV18 and TRBJ1-2; TRBD1 matches at 9 bases. Germline CDR1 is KGHSH and CDR2 is LQKENI. CDR3 length: 16 residues. V lost 2 bases to trimming and J lost 6 bases; unmatched junction nucleotides: 10. The CDR3 DNA sequence: TGTGCCAGCTCACCAGGCACAGGGGGCGCGTTGGATGGCTACACCTTC. Encoded protein: CASSPGTGGALDGYTF.

Notes on this clone: The same CDR3 is also encoded by other DNA sequences in this sample. The J gene is TRBJ1-5, the V gene TRBV28; possible D gene TRBD1, 5 bases. Germline CDR1 reads MDHEN; CDR2 reads SYDVKM. Trimming took 4 bases from V and 4 from J, leaving 11 bases between them. The CDR3 is made up of 14 amino acids. The CDR3 DNA follows: TGTGCCAGCAGTTCTGGACAAGGGAATCAGCCCCAGCATTTT. It specifies CASSSGQGNQPQHF.

The chain is built from TRBV5-1 and TRBJ2-7; D is unclear. V lost 1 base to trimming and J lost 3 bases, with 11 bases between them. CDR1 is SGHRS, CDR2 YFSETQ, per germline. This CDR3 comprises 14 residues. The DNA of the CDR3 is TGCGCCAGCAGCTTGAACATTGACTTCTACGAGCAGTACTTC. Its protein is CASSLNIDFYEQYF.

This clone was recorded a few times. V gene TRBV19 combines with J gene TRBJ2-2; D remains unclear. Germline values: CDR1 LNHDA, CDR2 SQIVND (reference sequence). The CDR3 totals 15 residues. The V and J ends lost 5 bases and 2 bases respectively, with 12 bases between them. The DNA of the CDR3 is TGTGCCAGTAGTTGGCGCCAGGTCAACACCGGGGAGCTGTTTTTT. Encoded protein: CASSWRQVNTGELFF.

The V gene is TRBV18, the J gene TRBJ1-1, with a possible D match to TRBD1 (5 bases). The germline CDR1 and CDR2 sequences are KGHSH and LQKENI. This CDR3 contains 11 residues. Trimming left V 3 bases short and J 7 bases short, with 6 bases between. Here the CDR3 reads CASSPGREAFF. The CDR3 DNA follows: TGTGCCAGCTCACCGGGGCGTGAAGCTTTCTTT.

The chain joins TRBV4-2 to TRBJ1-4, with TRBD1 identical over 10 bases. V lost 0 bases to trimming and J lost 7 bases; unmatched junction nucleotides: 17. CDR1 is LGHNA, CDR2 YNFKEQ, per germline. The CDR3 totals 20 residues. CDR3 sequence (DNA): TGTGCCAGCAGCCAAGATAGTATAAGTCGGGACAGGGGATGGCGTGAAAAACTGTTTTTT. As protein: CASSQDSISRDRGWREKLFF.

The V and J genes are TRBV9 and TRBJ2-3, with a possible D match to TRBD2 (5 bases). CDR3 size: 16 residues. Trimming took off 3 bases at V and 0 bases at J, with 14 bases between the two ends. Germline loops: CDR1 SGDLS, CDR2 YYNGEE. CDR3 nucleotides: TGTGCCAGCAGCGCCAACCGGGAATCGAGCACAGATACGCAGTATTTT. As protein: CASSANRESSTDTQYF.

This sequence joins TRBV7-9 and TRBJ2-3; TRBD2 matches 8 bases. In germline, CDR1 is SEHNR, CDR2 FQNEAQ (reference sequence). The junction had 4 bases not matched to a gene; V was cut back by 5 bases and J by 0 bases. The CDR3 spans 15 residues. The CDR3 spells CASSSRLASTDTQYF. In nucleotides, the CDR3 is TGTGCCAGCAGCAGCCGACTAGCGAGCACAGATACGCAGTATTTT.

This clone occurred once. This chain connects TRBV7-8 to TRBJ1-2; 7 nucleotides align to TRBD1. Trimming took 5 bases from V and 3 from J; bases not matched to a gene: 15. The length of the CDR3 is 17 residues. Germline-derived CDR1 and CDR2 are SGHVS and FQNEAQ. The CDR3 nucleotides read TGTGCCAGCAGCGTGGGGACAGCTGGTTTATGGGACTATGGCTACACCTTC. It specifies CASSVGTAGLWDYGYTF.

This clone was picked up one time. The rearrangement joins TRBV4-1 to TRBJ1-6, with D unclear. V shed 1 base and J shed 4 bases, with 11 bases lying between them. Germline V CDR1 and CDR2: MGHRA, YSYEKL. The CDR3 loop spans 16 amino acids. The CDR3 sequence is CASSQVRPGYNSPLHF. The CDR3 bases are TGCGCCAGCAGCCAAGTGCGCCCGGGATATAATTCACCCCTCCACTTT.

This rearrangement joins TRBV24-1 to TRBJ2-2; D might be TRBD1 (6 bases). Germline V gene data show CDR1 as KGHDR and CDR2 as SFDVKD. V lost 7 bases, J lost 5 bases, and 19 bases lay in between. There are 16 residues in the CDR3. CDR3 in amino acids: CATSSRDTPKTGELFF. The CDR3 bases are TGTGCCACCAGCTCCCGGGACACCCCCAAGACCGGGGAGCTGTTTTTT.

This sequence joins TRBV12-3 or TRBV12-4 and TRBJ1-2, with D unresolved. This CDR3 has 13 amino acids. V was pared by 5 bases and J by 4 bases, with 11 bases between. The CDR3 spells CASSRREVYGYTF. DNA for the CDR3: TGTGCCAGCAGTCGGCGGGAAGTCTATGGCTACACCTTC.

The chain has TRBV28 and TRBJ1-2; no reliable D call. The germline V and J ends were trimmed by 7 bases and 2 bases, with 8 bases remaining between them. There are 12 residues in the CDR3. The germline CDR1 and CDR2 sequences are MDHEN and SYDVKM. The CDR3 DNA follows: TGTGCCAGCAACCGGGGAAACTATGGCTACACCTTC. Its translation: CASNRGNYGYTF.

The chain recombines TRBV7-2 with TRBJ2-7; 11 bases agree with TRBD2. The V and J ends lost 4 bases and 2 bases, in that order; junction bases with no gene match: 1. The CDR3 extends over 14 amino acids. CDR1 SGHTA and CDR2 FQGNSA come from the germline V gene. The CDR3 reads CASSWGLAAYEQYF. CDR3 DNA: TGTGCCAGCAGCTGGGGACTAGCGGCCTACGAGCAGTACTTC.

The chain combines TRBV2 with TRBJ2-1; a possible D gene is TRBD1 (6 bases). The CDR3 loop spans 15 amino acids. Trimming removed 5 bases at V and 8 bases at J, with 19 bases between. Germline CDR1 and CDR2: SNHLY and FYNNEI. The CDR3 loop is CASSQGQDGYYEQFF. CDR3 nucleotide sequence: TGTGCCAGCAGTCAGGGACAAGACGGGTACTATGAGCAGTTCTTC.

The chain has TRBV29-1 and TRBJ2-1; TRBD2 is a possible D gene (6 bases). Germline assignment: CDR1 SQVTM and CDR2 ANQGSEA. This CDR3 has 10 amino acids. Trimming left V 6 bases short and J 7 bases short, with 7 bases between. The CDR3 DNA reads TGCAGCGTGGGACTTAATGAGCAGTTCTTC. Translated: CSVGLNEQFF.

This clone showed up just once. The V gene is TRBV3-1 (or the pseudogene TRBV3-2), the J gene TRBJ1-2; TRBD1 might be the D (5 bases). The CDR3 loop spans 13 amino acids. The germline V and J ends were trimmed by 4 bases and 5 bases, with 11 bases remaining between them. Germline V gene sequence: CDR1 LGHDT, CDR2 YNNKEL (reference sequence). As DNA, the CDR3 is TGTGCCAGCAGCCGAACAGGTTTTTATGGCTACACCTTC. It yields the protein CASSRTGFYGYTF.

V is TRBV24-1 and J is TRBJ1-3; D is possibly TRBD1 (6 bases). The germline V gene has CDR1 KGHDR and CDR2 SFDVKD. The CDR3 runs to 13 residues. The V and J ends lost 3 bases and 4 bases respectively, with 6 bases between them. The CDR3 is CATSDDRGNTIYF. DNA of the CDR3: TGTGCCACCAGTGATGACAGGGGAAACACCATATATTTT.